This entry lists 5 T cell receptor beta chains sequenced from one sample in a study of T cell responses to AZD1222 COVID-19 vaccine. Measured with immunoSEQ multiplex PCR; TCRdb has only the in-frame clones, and not every one. In the table there are around 110,000 clones, approximately 92% of which are singletons. Sequenced material: peripheral blood, taken 28 days after the second AZD1222 dose. These receptors were taken from an adult who received the AZD1222 COVID-19 vaccine.

This clone was counted once. This sequence joins TRBV5-6 and TRBJ1-3, with D unresolved. The V gene's germline CDR1 is SGHDT and CDR2 YYEEEE. V was clipped by 1 base and J by 0 bases, with 5 bases between them. The CDR3 is 14 residues long. CDR3 sequence reads: CASSLTDSGNTIYF. The DNA for the CDR3 is TGTGCCAGCAGCTTGACGGACTCTGGAAACACCATATATTTT.

This chain uses TRBV4-2 with TRBJ2-1, with 9 positions matching TRBD2. The J segment lost 6 bases and the V segment lost 0 bases, leaving 9 bases of the junction unmatched. This CDR3 spans 17 amino acids. Germline V gene sequence: CDR1 LGHNA, CDR2 YNFKEQ. CDR3 DNA sequence: TGTGCCAGCAGCCAAGATAGGGAACTAGCGGGTTCCAATGAGCAGTTCTTC. It encodes CASSQDRELAGSNEQFF.

This clone was found once. J is TRBJ2-5 and V is TRBV5-1, with 7 bases matching TRBD1. Germline CDR1 SGHRS, CDR2 YFSETQ. The J segment lost 2 bases and the V segment lost 1 base, leaving 5 bases of the junction unmatched. The CDR3 sequence is 15 residues long. CDR3 coding DNA: TGCGCCAGCAGCTTGAACCTGGGACAGCAAGAGACCCAGTACTTC. Protein sequence: CASSLNLGQQETQYF.

This chain connects TRBV5-1 to TRBJ1-1, with D perhaps TRBD1 (5 bases). The length of the CDR3 is 14 residues. From germline, CDR1 is SGHRS and CDR2 YFSETQ. The V end was cut by 4 bases, the J end by 5 bases, with 15 bases between. In DNA form, the CDR3 reads TGCGCCAGCAGCGTTACTGGTGGGGGGACTGAAGCTTTCTTT. This codes for CASSVTGGGTEAFF.

The rearrangement links TRBV9 to TRBJ2-7; 11 positions agree with TRBD2. CDR3 length equals 15 residues. J gave up 3 bases and V 3 bases, and 5 bases lay outside the gene matches. CDR1 and CDR2 (germline): SGDLS, YYNGEE. Here the CDR3 DNA reads TGTGCCAGCAGCGCGGGGACTAGCGGCCTCTACGAGCAGTACTTC. It encodes CASSAGTSGLYEQYF.